A selection of T cell receptor beta chains follows, all from one sample in a study of CD8 T cells in ankylosing spondylitis. TCRdb reanalysed the 5' RACE reads using MiXCR and keeps one entry per CDR3 protein. Of 500,000 to 650,000 distinct CDR3 sequences listed, about 5.2% are singletons. Sequenced material: blood, either unsorted or a sorted T cell fraction (not recorded which). The receptors were gathered from a male donor with ankylosing spondylitis. CDR3s include the opening cysteine and the closing phenylalanine or tryptophan. D genes are given only for firm matches. Part of the rows lack a size; the others show once, few, many or a class for expanded clones.

many	TRBJ2-5	TRBD1	TRBV10-3	CAISKLTGVGETQYF	TGTGCCATCAGCAAACTTACAGGGGTTGGGGAGACCCAGTACTTC
many	TRBJ1-1	NA	TRBV5-1	CASSEGSGPEAFF	TGCGCCAGCAGCGAGGGTTCGGGTCCTGAAGCTTTCTTT
many	TRBJ1-2	NA	TRBV28	CASSLRRTAYGYTF	TGTGCCAGCAGTTTAAGGCGGACAGCCTATGGCTACACCTTC
many	TRBJ1-2	NA	TRBV20-1	CSARDLLEGAQGYTF	TGCAGTGCTAGAGATTTGCTTGAAGGGGCGCAAGGCTACACCTTC
many	TRBJ2-1	NA	TRBV11-2	CASSYERGNEQFF	TGTGCCAGCAGCTACGAGAGGGGGAATGAGCAGTTCTTC
many	TRBJ2-1	NA	TRBV12-3/TRBV12-4	CASRLHGSSYNEQFF	TGTGCCAGCAGACTCCATGGGAGCTCCTACAATGAGCAGTTCTTC
few	TRBJ1-5	NA	TRBV6-1	CASSELGPQHF	TGTGCCAGCAGTGAATTGGGGCCCCAGCATTTT
many	TRBJ1-5	NA	TRBV15	CATSRDSAFSNQPQHF	TGTGCCACCAGCAGAGATTCCGCCTTTAGCAATCAGCCCCAGCATTTT
many	TRBJ2-7	NA	TRBV5-6	CASRLTGEQYF	TGTGCCAGCAGGTTGACGGGGGAGCAGTACTTC
many	TRBJ2-7	NA	TRBV18	CASSPRTVESYEQYF	TGTGCCAGCTCACCACGTACGGTGGAGTCCTACGAGCAGTACTTC
many	TRBJ2-4	NA	TRBV29-1	CSVAQGDNIQYF	TGCAGCGTTGCACAGGGTGACAACATTCAGTACTTC
many	TRBJ1-2	NA	TRBV7-2	CASRKEQGSPYGYTF	TGTGCCAGCAGGAAGGAGCAGGGGAGTCCCTATGGCTACACCTTC
many	TRBJ1-2	NA	TRBV6-5	CASRMGAGGYTF	TGTGCCAGTCGCATGGGGGCGGGTGGCTACACCTTC
many	TRBJ1-1	NA	TRBV7-8	CASTIGTENTEAFF	TGTGCCAGCACCATAGGGACGGAGAACACTGAAGCTTTCTTT
many	TRBJ1-2	NA	TRBV12-3/TRBV12-4	CASSHYSGTDGYTF	TGTGCCAGCAGCCATTATTCCGGGACGGATGGCTACACCTTC
many	TRBJ2-1	TRBD2	TRBV28	CASSSGGTGNGEQFF	TGTGCCAGCAGTTCGGGGGGGACGGGTAATGGTGAGCAGTTCTTC
many	TRBJ2-5	TRBD1	TRBV6-1	CASSQTGGERETQYF	TGTGCCAGCAGCCAGACAGGGGGCGAGAGAGAGACCCAGTACTTC
NA	TRBJ2-7	NA	TRBV27	CASSLRPGSPGPVEQYF	TGTGCCAGCAGTTTAAGGCCTGGCAGCCCCGGACCTGTCGAGCAGTACTTC
many	TRBJ2-1	TRBD2	TRBV29-1	CSVAWTSGGDNEQFF	TGCAGCGTGGCCTGGACTAGCGGGGGGGACAATGAGCAGTTCTTC
NA	TRBJ2-7	NA	TRBV27	CASSPDRNFREQYF	TGTGCCAGCAGTCCCGACAGAAACTTCAGGGAGCAGTACTTC